This paragraph covers one T cell receptor beta chain sequence. Clones were read by immunoSEQ multiplex PCR, and TCRdb kept only the in-frame ones, dropping some. This table has under 350,000 clones, approximately 85% appearing once. This CDR3 is 18 amino acids long. From germline, CDR1 is SGHNT and CDR2 YYREEE (reference sequence). Trimming took off 3 bases at V and 0 bases at J, with 22 bases between the two ends. This sample is part of a study of blood T cell repertoires in COVID-19. The sample was peripheral blood. This TCR was recovered from a human donor in a cohort sampled during active COVID-19. V usage is TRBV5-4 and J usage is TRBJ2-7; D is uncertain. The CDR3 protein is CASSSQYVESWRSYEQYF. The CDR3 coding sequence is TGTGCCAGCAGCTCCCAATATGTGGAGTCATGGCGCTCCTACGAGCAGTACTTC.